This T cell receptor beta chain came from a study of cytomegalovirus exposure and HLA in healthy donors. A multiplex PCR was run with 60 Vbeta primers and 13 Jbeta primers. Sequencing used immunoSEQ multiplex PCR; TCRdb keeps in-frame clones, though not all of them. The sample has about 110,000 clones; approximately 80% are singletons. Trimming left V 1 base short and J 4 bases short, with 11 bases between. The CDR3 sequence is 15 residues long. The germline gives CDR1 MDHEN, CDR2 SYDVKM. The sequence was collected from a woman between 55 and 75 years old in good health and CMV-seropositive. The source material was PBMCs. V is TRBV28 and J is TRBJ1-3, with TRBD1 as a possible D gene (5 bases). The CDR3 region is CASSLLAGWGNTIYF. CDR3 coding DNA: TGTGCCAGCAGTTTATTAGCAGGGTGGGGAAACACCATATATTTT.